One and the same sample provided the 3 T cell receptor beta chains below, sequenced in a study of blood T cell repertoires in COVID-19. The data were produced by immunoSEQ multiplex PCR, yet TCRdb's version contains in-frame clones alone and is incomplete. Among under 350,000 clones listed, roughly 90% were seen once. Sequencing used PBMCs or T cells enriched from blood (not recorded which). Receptors were obtained from a middle-aged woman who had recovered from COVID-19.

V usage is TRBV9 and J usage is TRBJ1-2; 10 positions match TRBD1. The V segment lost 3 bases and the J segment 10 bases; nucleotides outside the gene matches: 9. Germline V CDR1 and CDR2: SGDLS, YYNGEE. This CDR3 has 14 residues. CDR3 region: CASSAGQGTYFYTF. The CDR3 coding sequence is TGTGCCAGCAGCGCGGGACAGGGGACTTACTTCTACACCTTC.

This chain connects TRBV7-3 to TRBJ1-2; tentative D call: TRBD1 (5 bases). There are 14 residues in the CDR3. Germline V lookup: CDR1 SGHTA, CDR2 FQGTGA. V was cut by 5 bases and J by 7 bases, with 17 bases left in between. The CDR3 coding sequence is TGTGCCAGCAGCCAACGCCCGGGGGGAAGTGGCTACACCTTC. Protein product: CASSQRPGGSGYTF.

V usage is TRBV5-1 and J usage is TRBJ2-3, with D possibly TRBD2 on 6 matching bases. V lost 4 bases and J lost 2, with 17 bases in between. The CDR3 runs 16 residues. Germline-derived CDR1 and CDR2 are SGHRS and YFSETQ. Here the CDR3 DNA reads TGCGCCAGCAGCCCCTCCCCGGACTATATCACAGATACGCAGTATTTT. Its protein is CASSPSPDYITDTQYF.